This TCR beta chain was recorded in a study of blood T cell repertoires in COVID-19 (dated by TCRdb to about 2020). Regarding the complete study: Collaborator samples came from the United States, Italy and Spain and covered acute and convalescent phases of COVID-19. The prospective study material was composed of cDNA or gDNA derived from T cells, B-cell-depleted T cells, or PBMCs. Subjects who had been exposed to COVID-19, were actively infected with it, or had recovered from it provided the deeply sampled blood TCRbeta repertoires that made up the dataset. The repertoires were made available in a free public database intended to serve as a resource for research on the immune response to SARS-CoV-2. The samples were drawn from the first 160 participants of the ongoing ImmuneRACE study and from more than 1,000 subjects provided by 6 global collaborators. Nearly every sample came with metadata listing a de-identified subject ID, COVID-19 status, age in years and sex. Where HLA class I and class II types were available, the types were taken from metadata supplied by the sample provider, not from assay-based typing. Study-level results and caveats: Clinical and demographic metadata were provided uncurated, with the amount varying by source and participant.

The germline V gene yields ENHRY for CDR1 and SYGVKD for CDR2. The CDR3 contains 14 residues, cysteine and phenylalanine counted. Just CDR3 DNA is preserved here, 42 bases in frame from base 1. The collaborating institutions used their own protocols to collect whole blood in K2EDTA tubes. Collaborator samples were shipped for TCRbeta analysis as frozen whole blood, isolated PBMCs, or DNA extracted from either sample type. TCRbeta CDR3 regions were amplified from genomic DNA using the immunoSEQ Assay, a bias-controlled multiplex PCR. Concerning the study's data processing: Nucleated cell counts per sample were estimated from amplification of reference gene primers within the assay. Sequence reads were collapsed and filtered to measure the absolute abundance of every unique TCRbeta CDR3 rearrangement. Productive Simpson clonality was computed per sample as the square root of Simpson's diversity index over productive rearrangements. TCRdb took this table from immuneACCESS and kept in-frame rearrangements with V and J called. Such tables lack part of the clones; where checked against another copy, unresolved V genes explain under half of the gap, and the rest is unexplained. The D gene and trimming were derived from the DNA, and the V and J assignments and clone size from that table. This sample lists under 130,000 clones; roughly nine tenths were detected once. The ten largest account for around 32% of the sample.

In the case of this clone: The antigen this receptor binds is unknown. Compared with germline, one end of the junction differs, possibly owing to a read error.

The TCR originated in a woman of 80 years or more with acute or convalescent COVID-19. The sequencing sample was made of peripheral blood. The sequence links TRBV10-3 to TRBJ2-7, and possibly TRBD2, on 5 matching bases. In nucleotide form, the sequence is TGTGCCATCAGTGACTGGACGGACTCCGACGAGCAGTACTTC. It is translated as CAISDWTDSDEQYF.